Listed below are T cell receptor beta chains from one sample, sequenced in a study of blood T cell repertoires in COVID-19. This table comes from immunoSEQ multiplex PCR, and its TCRdb copy is limited to in-frame clones, with some not included. Of around 72,000 clones listed, approximately 86% are singletons. The sequenced sample was peripheral blood. The receptor set was obtained from a man between 45 and 60 years old with acute or convalescent COVID-19. CDR3s include the opening cysteine and the closing phenylalanine or tryptophan. A D gene is named only where the DNA matches it firmly. Expanded clones are given a class, and other clones once, few, many or no size at all.

D gene | clone size | J gene | V gene | CDR3 DNA | CDR3 protein
- | - | TRBJ2-2 | TRBV19 | TGTGCCTCTAGGGGCACCGGGGAGCTGTTTTTT | CASRGTGELFF
- | - | TRBJ1-4 | TRBV19 | TGTGCCAGTACGCCGGGACAATGGAATGAAAAACTGTTTTTT | CASTPGQWNEKLFF
TRBD1 | - | TRBJ2-1 | TRBV7-9 | TGTGCCGGCCTTCGCTGGGGACAGTCCACCGATGAGCAGTTCTTC | CAGLRWGQSTDEQFF
- | - | TRBJ1-1 | TRBV12-3/TRBV12-4 | TGTGCCAGCAGTTTAGGGGCGGGAGCTTTCTTT | CASSLGAGAFF
TRBD1 | - | TRBJ1-2 | TRBV12-3/TRBV12-4 | TGTGCCAGCACCTGGAAGGGGGCCTATGGCTACACCTTC | CASTWKGAYGYTF
- | once | TRBJ1-6 | TRBV27 | TGTGCCAGCAGTTTAATGGGCAGGGGTAATTCACCCCTCCACTTT | CASSLMGRGNSPLHF
TRBD1 | - | TRBJ2-2 | TRBV27 | TGTGCCAGCAGTTCGGAGGGGACAGGGGTCACCGGGGAGCTGTTTTTT | CASSSEGTGVTGELFF
- | once | TRBJ2-7 | TRBV5-1 | TGCGCCAGCAGCAGGACCGTGTCGGGGATCGAGCAGTACTTC | CASSRTVSGIEQYF
TRBD2 | - | TRBJ2-1 | TRBV4-1 | TGCGCCAGCAGCCGTACTAGCGGGGGTTACAATGAGCAGTTCTTC | CASSRTSGGYNEQFF
- | - | TRBJ2-1 | TRBV7-8 | TGTGCCAGCAGGACTAGCCAGGGGAATGAGCAGTTCTTC | CASRTSQGNEQFF
- | once | TRBJ1-6 | TRBV25-1 | TGTGCCAGCAAACAGGATTATAATTCACCCCTCCACTTT | CASKQDYNSPLHF
- | - | TRBJ1-1 | TRBV10-1 | TGCGCCAGCAGCTACACAGGGAGCACTGAAGCTTTCTTT | CASSYTGSTEAFF
- | - | TRBJ2-7 | TRBV7-9 | TGTGCCAGCAGCTCATCCGTTGGGCCGAGCTCCTACGAGCAGTACTTC | CASSSSVGPSSYEQYF
- | - | TRBJ2-1 | TRBV29-1 | TGCAGCGTTGGGACACAGACAGAAAATGAGCAGTTCTTC | CSVGTQTENEQFF
TRBD1 | - | TRBJ2-2 | TRBV27 | TGTGCCAGCAGTAAGGCCCTAACGGGACAGGGGGTAACCGGGGAGCTGTTTTTT | CASSKALTGQGVTGELFF
TRBD1 | - | TRBJ1-2 | TRBV5-1 | TGCGCCAGCAGCTTTCAAGGACAGGGGGCTGATGGCTACACCTTC | CASSFQGQGADGYTF
TRBD1 | - | TRBJ1-1 | TRBV5-6 | TGTGCCAGCAGCCTGGACCGGGACAGGGAAACTGAAGCTTTCTTT | CASSLDRDRETEAFF
- | - | TRBJ1-2 | TRBV10-3 | TGTGCCATCAGTGCGGCAGGCACCACTAACTATGGCTACACCTTC | CAISAAGTTNYGYTF
TRBD2 | - | TRBJ2-3 | TRBV6-8 | TGTGCCAGCAGTTGGACTAGCGGGGGGCCGAACACAGATACGCAGTATTTT | CASSWTSGGPNTDTQYF
TRBD1 | - | TRBJ2-3 | TRBV18 | TGTGCCAGCTCAAGACAGGGAGATACGCAGTATTTT | CASSRQGDTQYF
TRBD1 | - | TRBJ2-2 | TRBV6-5 | TGTGCCAGCAGTTACCCACAGGGGGTCGGCACCGGGGAGCTGTTTTTT | CASSYPQGVGTGELFF
- | - | TRBJ2-3 | TRBV4-1 | TGCGCCAGCAGACCCAACGCCGTCCGGACGCAGTATTTT | CASRPNAVRTQYF